This T cell receptor beta chain was recorded in a study of cytomegalovirus exposure and HLA in healthy donors. For the study at large: About 200 million T cells yielded 110 million or so unique TCR beta sequences in earlier analysis. Inside one of the first data releases sat roughly 80 million unique TCRs taken from HLA-typed donors. General study points: Sequences of the TCR beta chain were said to predict the HLA-A and HLA-B alleles of most subjects accurately.

Note on this clone: Antigen specificity is unknown.

Amplification used 60 Vbeta primers and 13 Jbeta primers. Clones were sequenced by immunoSEQ multiplex PCR, and TCRdb holds only the in-frame ones, with some missing. The data contain roughly 100,000 clones, roughly three quarters of them seen just once; the ten biggest clones take up 15% to 20%. In germline, CDR1 is MDHEN, CDR2 SYDVKM. This CDR3 comprises 16 residues. The V and J ends lost 7 bases and 1 base, in that order; junction bases with no gene match: 11. The chain carries TRBV28 and TRBJ1-1; TRBD1 aligns across 8 bases. The sequence came from a woman aged 55-70 years in good health and CMV-seropositive. The specimen was PBMCs. This chain's CDR3 is CASIPQGVGENTEAFF. Here the CDR3 DNA reads TGTGCCAGCATCCCACAGGGGGTGGGAGAGAACACTGAAGCTTTCTTT.